This TCR beta chain was recorded in a study of molecular identifiers for immune sequencing clone quantification. The CDR3 runs 15 residues. The V end lost 5 bases, the J end lost 2 bases, and 13 bases lay between the germline ends. Germline CDR1 reads SEHNR; CDR2 reads FQNEAQ (reference sequence). TCRdb redid the calling of the PCR reads with MiXCR, one entry per CDR3 protein. In the table there are approximately 500,000 distinct CDR3 sequences, approximately 25% of which are singletons. Sorted cells numbering roughly 19,000 to 1,000,000, with 10%, 30% or 50% RNA, yielded the naive CD8 libraries. The receptor was isolated from a human donor in good health. Some libraries in this study had Jurkat cell RNA spiked in. The sample was naive CD8+ T cells from blood, with Jurkat cell RNA spiked in. The sample's subset: FACS-sorted CD8+CD4-CCR7+CD45RA+ naive T cells. The V and J genes are TRBV7-9 and TRBJ2-4, with D tentatively TRBD1 (6 bases). CDR3: CASSLRGGTKNIQYF. CDR3 nucleotide sequence: TGTGCCAGCAGCCTAAGAGGGGGAACCAAAAACATTCAGTACTTC.